A single sample gave rise to the 29 T cell receptor beta chains below, sequenced in a study of PD-1 blockade in mismatch repair-deficient tumors. Profiled with immunoSEQ multiplex PCR; TCRdb holds only in-frame clones, not every one. The sample has 120,000 or so clones, more than 70% seen once. The material was peripheral blood, obtained roughly 67 weeks after starting pembrolizumab. These receptors came from an adult with mismatch repair-deficient cancer.

V gene TRBV30 combines with J gene TRBJ1-1; no firm D call. This CDR3 region has 13 residues. Germline V lookup: CDR1 GTSNPN, CDR2 SVGIG (reference sequence). V lost 2 bases and J lost 1, with 8 bases in between. CDR3 sequence reads: CAWSLGGNTEAFF. DNA for the CDR3: TGTGCCTGGAGTCTGGGAGGGAACACTGAAGCTTTCTTT.

The chain couples TRBV30 to TRBJ1-1; D not resolved. CDR1 and CDR2 (germline): GTSNPN, SVGIG (reference sequence). V lost 5 bases, J lost 13 bases, and 23 bases lay in between. There are 13 residues in the CDR3. The CDR3 is CAWGGQSALGLFF. In DNA, the CDR3 is TGTGCCTGGGGAGGTCAGAGTGCTCTAGGGCTTTTCTTT.

The chain couples TRBV7-6 to TRBJ2-3, with D unclear. Germline-derived CDR1 and CDR2 are SGHVS and FNYEAQ. Trimming cost V 1 base and J 0 bases, with 11 bases left between them. The CDR3 sequence is 16 residues long. CDR3 region: CASSLDPVGSTDTQYF. In DNA form, the CDR3 reads TGTGCCAGCAGCTTAGATCCGGTTGGAAGCACAGATACGCAGTATTTT. Complete variable domain (other parts from reference TRBV7-6 and TRBJ2-3): GAGVSQSPRYKVTKRGQDVALRCDPISGHVSLYWYRQALGQGPEFLTYFNYEAQQDKSGLPNDRFSAERPEGSISTLTIQRTEQRDSAMYRCASSLDPVGSTDTQYFGPGTRLTVL.

J is TRBJ2-4 and V is TRBV28; unclear D gene. This CDR3 is built from 11 residues. CDR1 is MDHEN and CDR2 is SYDVKM in the germline V gene. V was pared by 4 bases and J by 5 bases, with 3 bases between. The CDR3 spells CASSSQNIQYF. For the CDR3, the DNA is TGTGCCAGCAGTTCTCAAAACATTCAGTACTTC. The whole variable domain, remainder taken from reference TRBV28 and TRBJ2-4, is DVKVTQSSRYLVKRTGEKVFLECVQDMDHENMFWYRQDPGLGLRLIYFSYDVKMKEKGDIPEGYSVSREKKERFSLILESASTNQTSMYLCASSSQNIQYFGAGTRLSVL.

The V gene is TRBV27, the J gene TRBJ2-7; tentatively, D is TRBD1 or TRBD2 (6 bases each). The CDR3 has 14 residues. Germline CDR1 MNHEY, CDR2 SMNVEV (reference sequence). V gave up 5 bases and J gave up 7 bases, with 18 bases separating them. The CDR3 DNA is TGTGCCAGCAGTCACTCTGGGGGGCCGGGGGAGCAGTACTTC. Amino acids: CASSHSGGPGEQYF.

The rearrangement joins TRBV4-3 to TRBJ2-2, with D maybe TRBD2 (5 bases). CDR1 and CDR2 (germline): LGHNA, YSLEER. This CDR3 is built from 15 residues. The V end lost 0 bases, the J end lost 6 bases, and 11 bases lay between the germline ends. CDR3 sequence: CASSQELPGSGELFF. The CDR3 coding sequence is TGCGCCAGCAGCCAAGAACTTCCGGGGTCCGGGGAGCTGTTTTTT.

This clone is labeled as medium-sized. V is TRBV6-1 and J is TRBJ2-7, with TRBD1 matching over 10 bases. CDR1 MNHNS and CDR2 SASEGT come from the germline V gene. The trim removed 1 base at V and 0 bases at J, leaving 3 bases unmatched. This CDR3 comprises 16 residues. CDR3 sequence reads: CASSEVGQGLSYEQYF. The CDR3 region has the DNA TGTGCCAGCAGTGAAGTGGGACAGGGGCTCTCCTACGAGCAGTACTTC.

This clone was seen a few times. The chain combines TRBV2 with TRBJ2-2; no clear D gene. The V end lost 8 bases, the J end lost 6 bases, and 10 bases lay between the germline ends. The CDR3 is 12 amino acids. The germline V gene has CDR1 SNHLY and CDR2 FYNNEI. In nucleotides, the CDR3 is TGTGCCAGCGCCGTTGAAGCCGGGGAGCTGTTTTTT. Translated, it gives CASAVEAGELFF.

V is TRBV30 and J is TRBJ1-4; possibly TRBD1 for D (5 bases). The germline CDR1 and CDR2 sequences are GTSNPN and SVGIG (reference sequence). V shed 0 bases and J shed 6 bases, with 14 bases lying between them. The CDR3 extends over 15 amino acids. This CDR3 reads CAWSVQGFGDEKLFF. In DNA, the CDR3 is TGTGCCTGGAGTGTCCAGGGCTTTGGTGATGAAAAACTGTTTTTT.

The chain has TRBV27 and TRBJ2-7; possible D gene TRBD1, 5 bases. V gave up 1 base and J gave up 4 bases, with 11 bases separating them. There are 14 residues in the CDR3. Per germline, CDR1 MNHEY and CDR2 SMNVEV (reference sequence). The CDR3 DNA reads as TGTGCCAGCAGTTTATTCCGGTCAGGGTACGAGCAGTACTTC. Its protein is CASSLFRSGYEQYF.

V is TRBV28 and J is TRBJ2-7; 10 bases align to TRBD1. The length of the CDR3 is 19 residues. V lost 4 bases to trimming and J lost 4 bases; unmatched junction nucleotides: 19. CDR1 is MDHEN, CDR2 SYDVKM, per germline. CDR3 sequence reads: CASSSETGGSRPKNYEQYF. The CDR3 DNA is TGTGCCAGCAGTTCAGAGACAGGGGGCAGCCGTCCCAAAAATTACGAGCAGTACTTC.

The chain combines TRBV11-1 with TRBJ2-3; 13 positions match TRBD2. This CDR3 has 16 residues. Germline CDR1 and CDR2: SGHAT and FQDESV (reference sequence). J gave up 9 bases and V 4 bases, and 10 bases lay outside the gene matches. In nucleotides, the CDR3 is TGTGCCAGCAGCTCGGGGACTAGCGGGGCCAGGTCAACGCAGTATTTT. Translating gives CASSSGTSGARSTQYF.

The CDR3 DNA reads as TGTGCCAGCAGCTTCCCTCACGACACAGATACGCAGTATTTT. It is translated as CASSFPHDTDTQYF. The chain is built from TRBV5-4 and TRBJ2-3; D gene unclear. Between the trimmed V and J ends, which lost 2 bases and 2 bases, there was a span of 9 bases. CDR1 SGHNT and CDR2 YYREEE come from the germline V gene (reference sequence). The CDR3 contains 14 residues.

This chain links TRBV21-1 with TRBJ2-7. TRBV21-1 is labeled a pseudogene. The CDR3 contains 14 residues. CDR3 nucleotide sequence: TGTGCCAGCAGCGGTCATGGAGGGGGGCAGAGGCAGTACTTC. Its translation: CASSGHGGGQRQYF.

The CDR3 DNA sequence: TGTGCCAGCAGCCTCGGGACTTCTCACGAGCAGTACTTC. This codes for CASSLGTSHEQYF. The chain combines TRBV11-3 with TRBJ2-7; D might be TRBD2 (6 bases). The CDR3 contains 13 residues. The V end was cut by 5 bases, the J end by 5 bases, with 13 bases between. CDR1 is SGHNT, CDR2 YENEEA, per germline.

This clone appeared a few times. This rearrangement joins TRBV30 to TRBJ1-2, with D perhaps matching TRBD1 (5 bases). Trimming pared 2 bases from V and 4 bases from J, leaving 11 bases between. From germline, CDR1 is GTSNPN and CDR2 SVGIG (reference sequence). There are 13 residues in the CDR3. This CDR3 is CAWSPRGTYGYTF. The CDR3 nucleotides are TGTGCCTGGAGTCCCCGCGGGACCTATGGCTACACCTTC.

The V and J genes are TRBV6-1 and TRBJ2-2; TRBD2 is a possible D gene (5 bases). Between the trimmed V and J ends, which lost 7 bases and 1 base, there was a span of 13 bases. This CDR3 is built from 15 residues. Germline V gives CDR1 MNHNS, CDR2 SASEGT. CDR3 DNA sequence: TGTGCCAGCAAATCTAGAGGGCTGAACACCGGGGAGCTGTTTTTT. It codes for CASKSRGLNTGELFF.

The chain is built from TRBV18 and TRBJ2-5; no reliable D call. With 3 bases removed from V and 3 bases from J, the gap between germline ends came to 11 bases. From germline, CDR1 is KGHSH and CDR2 LQKENI. The CDR3 has 14 residues. CDR3 loop: CASSPWTEEETQYF. DNA for the CDR3: TGTGCCAGCTCACCCTGGACCGAGGAAGAGACCCAGTACTTC.

The V and J genes are TRBV6-5 and TRBJ1-1; tentatively, D is TRBD1 (5 bases). CDR3 length: 11 residues. With 10 bases removed from V and 5 bases from J, the gap between germline ends came to 11 bases. Germline CDR1 and CDR2: MNHEY and SVGAGI. The CDR3 loop reads CATTGGTEAFF. The DNA of the CDR3 is TGTGCCACAACGGGGGGAACTGAAGCTTTCTTT.

The chain has TRBV10-1 and TRBJ2-1; 10 bases align to TRBD2. The CDR3 has 15 residues. V lost 5 bases to trimming and J lost 4 bases; unmatched junction nucleotides: 5. Germline CDR1 WNHNN, CDR2 SYGVQD (reference sequence). DNA for the CDR3: TGCGCCAGCAGTCCAGGACTAGCGGAGTACAATGAGCAGTTCTTC. Amino acid sequence: CASSPGLAEYNEQFF.

The V call is TRBV6-5, the J call TRBJ2-1; 12 nucleotides match TRBD2. The CDR3 is 14 residues long. The V segment lost 2 bases and the J segment 8 bases; nucleotides outside the gene matches: 1. Germline V gives CDR1 MNHEY, CDR2 SVGAGI. The DNA for the CDR3 is TGTGCCAGCAGTTACGCTAGCGGGAGGGATGAGCAGTTCTTC. Protein: CASSYASGRDEQFF.

The chain has TRBV2 and TRBJ2-1; 9 bases are shared with TRBD2. CDR1 SNHLY and CDR2 FYNNEI come from the germline V gene. The CDR3 loop spans 14 amino acids. J gave up 7 bases and V 8 bases, and 9 bases lay outside the gene matches. This CDR3 is CASSFSGSYNEQFF. The CDR3 DNA follows: TGTGCCAGCTCCTTTAGCGGGAGTTATAATGAGCAGTTCTTC. Full variable domain (rest looked up from reference TRBV2 and TRBJ2-1): EPEVTQTPSHQVTQMGQEVILRCVPISNHLYFYWYRQILGQKVEFLVSFYNNEISEKSEIFDDQFSVERPDGSNFTLKIRSTKLEDSAMYFCASSFSGSYNEQFFGPGTRLTVL.

In this sample, this clone turned up once. This rearrangement joins TRBV13 to TRBJ2-3, with TRBD2 identical over 12 bases. There are 17 residues in the CDR3. J was trimmed by 3 bases and V by 4 bases; bases with no gene match: 8. CDR1 PRHDT and CDR2 FYEKMQ come from the germline V gene (reference sequence). The CDR3 reads CASSSPGLAGSTDTQYF. Written as DNA, the CDR3 is TGTGCCAGCAGCTCCCCGGGACTAGCGGGTTCGACAGATACGCAGTATTTT.

This clone was seen a single time. The CDR3 sequence: CASSAGATYEQYF. In nucleotides, the CDR3 is TGCGCCAGCAGTGCAGGGGCCACCTACGAGCAGTACTTC. This chain joins TRBV10-2 and TRBJ2-7; maybe TRBD1 (6 bases). This CDR3 spans 13 amino acids. V lost 4 bases and J 2 bases, leaving 9 bases between the germline ends. Germline CDR1 and CDR2: WSHSY and SAAADI.

The chain combines TRBV7-9 with TRBJ1-2; 7 bases agree with TRBD1. Germline lookup yields CDR1 SEHNR and CDR2 FQNEAQ (reference sequence). The CDR3 length is 14 residues. Unmatched junction bases numbered 4, after V lost 3 bases and J lost 3 bases. As DNA, the CDR3 is TGTGCCAGCAGCTTGCCCGACAGGGACTATGGCTACACCTTC. It yields the protein CASSLPDRDYGYTF.

This clone came up many times. V is TRBV9 and J is TRBJ2-7; 7 positions match TRBD2. The junction had 9 bases not matched to a gene; V was cut back by 1 base and J by 2 bases. This CDR3 spans 16 amino acids. From germline, CDR1 is SGDLS and CDR2 YYNGEE. This CDR3 is CASSVFSGPHPYEQYF. For the CDR3, the DNA is TGTGCCAGCAGCGTATTTAGCGGGCCGCACCCCTACGAGCAGTACTTC.

V usage is TRBV4-2 and J usage is TRBJ2-2; D is perhaps TRBD2 (6 bases). Trimming removed 4 bases from V and 9 bases from J, with 12 bases in between. The CDR3 sequence is 13 residues long. The germline V gene encodes CDR1 LGHNA and CDR2 YNFKEQ. CDR3 nucleotides: TGTGCCAGCAGCCGGGGGGATGCCTGGGAGCTGTTTTTT. Residues: CASSRGDAWELFF.

The CDR3 nucleotides are TGCGCCAGCACCGGGGCGACTAGCGGGCCCGGCACCTACGAGCAGTACTTC. Amino acid sequence: CASTGATSGPGTYEQYF. The chain recombines TRBV5-1 with TRBJ2-7; TRBD2 matches at 10 bases. The V gene end was trimmed by 6 bases and the J gene end by 2 bases; junction bases not matched to a gene: 14. Germline V CDR1 and CDR2: SGHRS, YFSETQ. The CDR3 covers 17 residues.

The chain recombines TRBV29-1 with TRBJ1-1; D unresolved. CDR3 length: 14 amino acids. Trimming left V 0 bases short and J 6 bases short, with 14 bases between. The germline gives CDR1 SQVTM, CDR2 ANQGSEA. Written as DNA, the CDR3 is TGCAGCGTTGAAGATTTAGGTTTCGCAGCTGAAGCTTTCTTT. It yields the protein CSVEDLGFAAEAFF.